This T cell receptor (beta chain) was sequenced during a study of metastatic and nonmetastatic thyroid tumors. Overall study results and limits: Relative to benign nodules, malignant thyroid tumors were reportedly characterized by significantly elevated TCR beta diversity in blood and tumor.

This CDR3 has 15 amino acids. V gave up 4 bases and J gave up 8 bases, with 18 bases separating them. Until they underwent thyroid surgery, no patient had received any treatment. MiXCR reprocessed the PCR reads for TCRdb. The sample lists about 16,000 clones, 29% occurring once. This clone is medium-sized (0.01 to 0.1%) in the sample. The target antigen is unknown. The chain links TRBV12-3 or TRBV12-4 to TRBJ2-1, with D possibly matching TRBD2 (6 bases). Input material: tumor tissue. The clonotype originates from a male donor with papillary thyroid cancer or a benign thyroid nodule (not recorded which). Some clones in this sample may be carry-over from other donors' samples. CDR3 region: CASSSHRRGGYEQFF. The CDR3 DNA reads TGTGCCAGCAGTTCCCACCGGAGGGGAGGATATGAGCAGTTCTTC.